The next 12 T cell receptor beta chains were all read from a single sample in a study of control samples from healthy donors and cancer patients. Profiling relied on immunoSEQ multiplex PCR, and the TCRdb table lists in-frame clones only, not all of them. The sample gives 150,000 to 200,000 clones, around 95% of which show up once; over 6.5% is in the top ten. Material: blood. These receptors were collected from a woman in her forties in good health.

The chain employs TRBV11-2 and TRBJ1-2; D may be TRBD1 (6 bases). Trimming shortened V by 0 bases and J by 0 bases, and 8 bases separated the two germline ends. This CDR3 is built from 15 residues. Germline V gene lookup returns CDR1 SGHAT and CDR2 FQNNGV. The chain's CDR3 is CASSLEWGPNYGYTF. Written as DNA, the CDR3 is TGTGCCAGCAGCTTAGAGTGGGGGCCTAACTATGGCTACACCTTC.

This clone was observed a single time. The chain combines TRBV7-2 with TRBJ1-3; 7 bases are a match to TRBD1. V was pared by 4 bases and J by 0 bases, with 3 bases of the junction left unmatched. Germline lookup yields CDR1 SGHTA and CDR2 FQGNSA. The CDR3 consists of 15 residues. CDR3 in amino acids: CASSSDRVSGNTIYF. CDR3 coding DNA: TGTGCCAGCAGCTCCGACAGGGTCTCTGGAAACACCATATATTTT.

This chain links TRBV10-3 with TRBJ1-2; a possible D gene is TRBD1 (6 bases). The V end was cut by 6 bases, the J end by 0 bases, with 11 bases between. CDR3 length: 14 amino acids. Germline CDR1 and CDR2: ENHRY and SYGVKD. CDR3 DNA sequence: TGTGCCATCAGGGGTGGACAGTCTAACTATGGCTACACCTTC. It specifies CAIRGGQSNYGYTF.

The chain couples TRBV19 to TRBJ1-1, with 10 bases aligning to TRBD1. This CDR3 region has 15 residues. Looked up from germline, CDR1 is LNHDA and CDR2 is SQIVND (reference sequence). Trimming took 4 bases from V and 4 from J; bases not matched to a gene: 6. CDR3 protein: CASSTGQGISTEAFF. DNA of the CDR3: TGTGCCAGTAGTACGGGACAGGGGATTTCCACTGAAGCTTTCTTT.

The CDR3, as DNA: TGCGCCAACAACCGGGACAGGGACAACGAGCAGTACTTC. This encodes CANNRDRDNEQYF. The gene calls are TRBV10-1 and TRBJ2-7, with 9 bases that match TRBD1. There are 13 residues in the CDR3. The germline CDR1 and CDR2 sequences are WNHNN and SYGVQD (reference sequence). The trim removed 10 bases at V and 5 bases at J, leaving 9 bases unmatched.

This chain connects TRBV3-1 (or the pseudogene TRBV3-2) to TRBJ2-1; tentatively, D is TRBD2 (5 bases). Trimming shortened V by 3 bases and J by 7 bases, and 10 bases separated the two germline ends. This CDR3 contains 13 residues. CDR1 and CDR2 from the germline V gene are LGHDT and YNNKEL (reference sequence). The chain's CDR3 is CASSHSDLNEQFF. As DNA, the CDR3 is TGTGCCAGCAGCCATTCGGACTTAAATGAGCAGTTCTTC.

The genes are TRBV27 and TRBJ2-3; perhaps TRBD2 as D (5 bases). Germline-derived CDR1 and CDR2 are MNHEY and SMNVEV (reference sequence). V lost 1 base and J 5 bases, leaving 16 bases between the germline ends. This CDR3 comprises 16 residues. CDR3 amino acids: CASSLWASRVRDTQYF. The CDR3 DNA reads TGTGCCAGCAGTTTATGGGCTAGCCGGGTAAGAGATACGCAGTATTTT.

The V gene is TRBV7-2, the J gene TRBJ2-7, with 7 bases fitting TRBD2. Germline V CDR1 and CDR2: SGHTA, FQGNSA. The V segment lost 2 bases and the J segment 4 bases; nucleotides outside the gene matches: 5. The CDR3 has 14 residues. CDR3 DNA sequence: TGTGCCAGCAGCTTATCCAGCGGGGTTTACGAGCAGTACTTC. Its translation is CASSLSSGVYEQYF.

The rearrangement uses TRBV27 and TRBJ1-1; TRBD1 is a possible D gene (6 bases). Germline CDR1 MNHEY, CDR2 SMNVEV (reference sequence). This CDR3 has 14 amino acids. V gave up 5 bases and J gave up 7 bases, with 17 bases separating them. The CDR3 protein is CASSPIRGRGEAFF. DNA for the CDR3: TGTGCCAGCAGTCCCATCAGGGGTAGGGGTGAAGCTTTCTTT.

J is TRBJ1-5 and V is TRBV2; D possibly corresponds to TRBD1 (5 bases). CDR3 length: 13 amino acids. Trimming took 9 bases from V and 7 from J, leaving 16 bases between them. Germline-derived CDR1 and CDR2 are SNHLY and FYNNEI. The CDR3 region has the DNA TGTGCCAGTAAACAGGTGGCAATCCAGCCCCAGCATTTT. Translating gives CASKQVAIQPQHF.

In DNA, the CDR3 is TGTGCCAGCAGCTTAGCTTGGCGGGCGCAGGTCGCGCAGTACTTC. Its protein product is CASSLAWRAQVAQYF. The V and J genes are TRBV7-9 and TRBJ2-7, with D tentatively TRBD2 (5 bases). V was trimmed by 0 bases and J by 9 bases, leaving 18 bases between them. Germline CDR1 reads SEHNR; CDR2 reads FQNEAQ (reference sequence). The CDR3 is 15 residues long.

The rearrangement joins TRBV9 to TRBJ1-2, with D unclear. CDR1 is SGDLS, CDR2 YYNGEE, per germline. This CDR3 has 15 residues. V dropped 3 bases and J dropped 2 bases, with 14 bases sitting between them. The CDR3 loop reads CASSEKGSPNYGYTF. The CDR3 region has the DNA TGTGCCAGCAGCGAGAAAGGTTCACCGAACTATGGCTACACCTTC.